This T cell receptor (beta chain) was retrieved from a study of shared clonotypes between healthy human individuals. Method: immunoSEQ multiplex PCR; TCRdb's copy keeps in-frame clones and lacks some. Found here are roughly 2,000,000 clones, roughly 95% of them singletons; the top ten hold roughly 1%. This CDR3 comprises 20 residues. The germline CDR1 and CDR2 sequences are SGHTA and FQGTGA. Unmatched junction bases numbered 13, after V lost 2 bases and J lost 3 bases. Naive CD8 isolation took CD45RO-negative cells positively selected for CCR7 and excluded terminally differentiated effector memory CD45RA+ cells. Whole-study results and caveats: Shared clonotypes across all four donors exceeded non-shared ones in generation probability. Richness estimates generally favored naive over memory subsets.

Comment on this clone: The antigen remains unidentified.

The sequenced sample was naive CD8+ T cells sorted from blood. V is TRBV7-3 and J is TRBJ1-4; 12 nucleotides agree with TRBD1. This sequence was found in a man younger than 35 in good health. The chain's CDR3 is CASSLPVGRDRGQANEKLFF. CDR3 nucleotides: TGTGCCAGCAGCTTACCCGTTGGCCGGGACAGGGGGCAAGCTAATGAAAAACTGTTTTTT.